This T cell receptor beta chain derives from a study of human T cells and chemical hapten exposure. TCRdb fed the 5' RACE reads into MiXCR, producing one record per CDR3 protein. This table holds over 95,000 distinct CDR3 sequences, around 20% found once. Unfractionated whole blood yielded total RNA. Germline CDR1 ENHRY, CDR2 SYGVKD. V shed 4 bases, J shed 5 bases, and the junction held 8 bases outside the gene matches. This CDR3 has 14 residues. This sequence joins TRBV10-3 and TRBJ2-7, with TRBD1 identical over 7 bases. The source is a human donor in good health. The CDR3 bases are TGTGCCATCAGTGGTGGGACAGTTCTCAACGAGCAGTACTTC. Amino acid sequence: CAISGGTVLNEQYF.